The clone carrying this TCR beta chain was seen just once. Its antigen is unknown. The same CDR3 also results from other DNA sequences found in this sample. When replicate PCRs were run on sorted subsets, they used 150 to 250 ng DNA, about 30,000 T cell genomes. Only in-frame clones appear in the TCRdb table, and some are missing; sequencing was by immunoSEQ multiplex PCR. The sample lists 2 million to 3 million clones; 85% to 95% were seen once. This sample was taken from a study of shared clonotypes between healthy human individuals. Germline values: CDR1 LNHDA, CDR2 SQIVND (reference sequence). The CDR3 covers 14 residues. Trimming stripped 5 bases from V and 4 bases from J, with 15 bases between. Study-wide findings and caveats: Limited genetic and exposure-history diversity came from having few donors. Sequencing depth was expected to affect clonotype sharing among donors.

The chain carries TRBV19 and TRBJ2-7, with a possible D match to TRBD1 (6 bases). Material for sequencing was naive CD4+ T cells sorted from blood. This sample's subset: CD45RA+ positively selected. The sequence was collected from a man aged 18 to 35 in good health. The CDR3 is CASSSPGGRYEQYF. The DNA of the CDR3 is TGTGCCAGTAGTTCGCCTGGGGGCAGGTACGAGCAGTACTTC.